A single T cell receptor (beta chain) is shown here with its context. Its target is not known. This CDR3 spans 15 amino acids. V dropped 0 bases and J dropped 0 bases, with 9 bases sitting between them. The V gene's germline CDR1 is SGHRS and CDR2 YFSETQ. The data were taken from a study of cytotoxic CD8 clonotypes in ibrutinib-treated CLL. In the study overall: On average, about 97,000 productive rearrangements and over 250,000 productive templates per sample. Findings and caveats of the study: Public clonotypes, found uncommonly, either contracted or stayed stable on treatment.

Target depth was 1 in 200,000 to 1 in 1 million T cells, about 10x per clonotype. Measured with immunoSEQ multiplex PCR; TCRdb has only the in-frame clones, and not every one. This sample has about 200,000 clones, with roughly three quarters found just once. This TCR was sampled from a human donor with chronic lymphocytic leukemia. The V and J genes are TRBV5-1 and TRBJ2-5; D is uncertain. Sequencing used PBMCs, obtained after 12 months of ibrutinib treatment. The CDR3 sequence is CASSLVPANQETQYF. The CDR3, as DNA: TGCGCCAGCAGCTTGGTGCCAGCCAACCAAGAGACCCAGTACTTC.